This T cell receptor beta chain stems from a study of graft-versus-host responses after intestinal transplantation. For the study at large: Multivisceral, liver-intestinal, or isolated intestinal grafts were transplanted into recipients.

The CDR3 loop spans 13 amino acids. The V and J ends lost 6 bases and 7 bases, in that order; junction bases with no gene match: 3. In germline, CDR1 is SGHTA, CDR2 FQGNSA. Concerning this clone itself: Its antigen is currently unknown.

The method was immunoSEQ multiplex PCR; TCRdb's version includes in-frame clones alone and lacks a portion of them. The table lists about 50,000 clones, 85% to 95% of them singletons, with around 2.5% in the top ten. The chain couples TRBV7-2 to TRBJ1-6, with 7 positions matching TRBD1. The source was unstimulated CD4+ T cells sorted from spleen or lymph node cells, collected before transplant. This receptor was identified in a human donor who was the organ donor for an intestinal transplant. Here the CDR3 DNA reads TGTGCCAGCAGAGGGGGCGTCAATTCACCCCTCCACTTT. Its translation: CASRGGVNSPLHF.